The present TCR beta chain was sequenced within a study of cytotoxic CD8 clonotypes in ibrutinib-treated CLL. Study-wide background: Partial response occurred in about 25 patients and complete response in 2; at median roughly 72 months, approximately 15 remained remitted and approximately twelve progressed. Study observations and caveats: Sampling times (in sustained-remission versus progressing patients) were not the same. Public clonotypes were seen rarely and were contracted or stable on treatment.

Sequencing was designed to attain a depth spanning 1 in 200,000 to 1 in 1 million T cells. TCRdb's table, derived via immunoSEQ multiplex PCR, lists solely in-frame clones and lacks some. The sample includes about 160,000 clones, approximately 80% of them seen just once. V shed 4 bases and J shed 8 bases, with 16 bases lying between them. Germline V gives CDR1 SGHRS, CDR2 YFSETQ. This CDR3 comprises 14 residues. Points on this clone: What it recognizes is unknown.

This chain joins TRBV5-1 and TRBJ2-1, with D maybe TRBD2 (7 bases). The TCR sequence derives from a human donor with chronic lymphocytic leukemia. Source: PBMCs, taken after 24 months of ibrutinib treatment. The CDR3 protein is CASSPYGGLDEQFF. The DNA of the CDR3 is TGCGCCAGCAGCCCTTACGGGGGGCTTGATGAGCAGTTCTTC.